What follows are 17 T cell receptor beta chains derived from one specimen sequenced in a study of blood T cell repertoires in COVID-19. TCRdb keeps only in-frame clones here, not all; method: immunoSEQ multiplex PCR. The sample yields 100,000 or so clones, 75% to 90% seen once. The sample taken for sequencing was peripheral blood. The source is a woman in her 70s with active or convalescent COVID-19.

The V gene is TRBV5-6, the J gene TRBJ2-3; TRBD2 might be the D (5 bases). V was pared by 4 bases and J by 13 bases, with 13 bases between. Germline V gene data show CDR1 as SGHDT and CDR2 as YYEEEE. The CDR3 runs 11 residues. The CDR3 sequence: CASSRDGMEYF. The CDR3 DNA sequence: TGTGCCAGCAGCAGAGACGGGATGGAGTATTTT.

In DNA, the CDR3 is TGTGCCAGCAGTTCTCAGGGGGCTGTCAACATTCAGTACTTC. This encodes CASSSQGAVNIQYF. The chain is built from TRBV27 and TRBJ2-4; TRBD1 aligns across 8 bases. The junction had 6 bases not matched to a gene; V was cut back by 4 bases and J by 7 bases. Germline CDR1 and CDR2: MNHEY and SMNVEV (reference sequence). There are 14 residues in the CDR3.

This clone was counted once. The chain has TRBV2 and TRBJ1-5; D remains ambiguous. The CDR3 consists of 11 residues. The V gene's germline CDR1 is SNHLY and CDR2 FYNNEI. Trimming pared 8 bases from V and 6 bases from J, leaving 8 bases between. In DNA form, the CDR3 reads TGTGCCAGCGGTGGCAGTCAGCCCCAGCATTTT. Its translation is CASGGSQPQHF.

The V gene is TRBV5-1, the J gene TRBJ2-1, with TRBD2 identical over 10 bases. Looked up from germline, CDR1 is SGHRS and CDR2 is YFSETQ. This CDR3 has 14 residues. V gave up 6 bases and J gave up 5 bases; unmatched junction bases: 5. The CDR3 reads CASKQREGHNEQFF. The CDR3, as DNA: TGCGCCAGCAAACAGCGGGAGGGCCACAATGAGCAGTTCTTC. Combining the CDR3 with reference TRBV5-1 and TRBJ2-1 gives the whole variable domain KAGVTQTPRYLIKTRGQQVTLSCSPISGHRSVSWYQQTPGQGLQFLFEYFSETQRNKGNFPGRFSGRQFSNSRSEMNVSTLELGDSALYLCASKQREGHNEQFFGPGTRLTVL.

This sequence joins TRBV11-2 and TRBJ2-1, with TRBD1 matching over 7 bases. CDR3 size: 16 residues. After removal of 1 base from V and 0 bases from J, the junction contained 3 bases not matched to a gene. The germline V gene has CDR1 SGHAT and CDR2 FQNNGV. CDR3 protein: CASSLVWDSSYNEQFF. The CDR3 DNA follows: TGTGCCAGCAGCTTAGTTTGGGACAGCTCCTACAATGAGCAGTTCTTC.

The gene calls are TRBV16 and TRBJ1-2; no clear D. Trimming removed 1 base at V and 5 bases at J, with 11 bases between. The CDR3 length is 14 residues. CDR1 KGHSY and CDR2 FQNENV come from the germline V gene. CDR3 bases: TGTGCCAGCAGCCAATTTGGCACAGATTATGGCTACACCTTC. Encoded protein: CASSQFGTDYGYTF.

The gene calls are TRBV3-1 (or the pseudogene TRBV3-2) and TRBJ2-7; D possibly corresponds to TRBD1 (5 bases). There are 14 residues in the CDR3. Trimming removed 2 bases from V and 3 bases from J, with 11 bases in between. Germline assignment: CDR1 LGHDT and CDR2 YNNKEL (reference sequence). The CDR3 coding sequence is TGTGCCAGCAGCCAATCAGGACAAATCTACGAGCAGTACTTC. Translating gives CASSQSGQIYEQYF.

CDR3 sequence reads: CASSLEQGGVVTEAFF. In DNA, the CDR3 is TGTGCCAGCAGCTTAGAACAGGGGGGGGTTGTCACTGAAGCTTTCTTT. The gene calls are TRBV11-3 and TRBJ1-1; 8 bases align to TRBD1. The germline V gene encodes CDR1 SGHNT and CDR2 YENEEA. The CDR3 runs 16 residues. V gave up 0 bases and J gave up 4 bases; unmatched junction bases: 7.

This clone was detected only a few times. J is TRBJ1-2 and V is TRBV7-2; D is unresolved. The V end was cut by 3 bases, the J end by 6 bases, with 17 bases between. CDR1 SGHTA and CDR2 FQGNSA come from the germline V gene. The CDR3 has 15 residues. The CDR3 loop is CASSFGFSLGDGYTF. The CDR3 bases are TGTGCCAGCAGCTTCGGATTTTCCTTGGGAGATGGCTACACCTTC.

The chain's CDR3 is CASGSGRQNTEAFF. For the CDR3, the DNA is TGTGCCAGCGGAAGCGGCAGGCAGAACACTGAAGCTTTCTTT. J is TRBJ1-1 and V is TRBV6-5; D gene uncertain. The CDR3 sequence is 14 residues long. Germline CDR1 is MNHEY and CDR2 is SVGAGI. V lost 8 bases, J lost 1 base, and 14 bases lay in between.

This rearrangement joins TRBV6-5 to TRBJ2-2; perhaps TRBD2 as D (5 bases). Deletions cut 9 bases from V and 4 bases from J, with 15 bases between. Germline CDR1 reads MNHEY; CDR2 reads SVGAGI. This CDR3 spans 14 amino acids. CDR3 DNA: TGTGCCAGTTGGTCGAGGGAATTCACCGGGGAGCTGTTTTTT. Translating gives CASWSREFTGELFF.

The chain links TRBV28 to TRBJ1-2; tentative D call: TRBD1 (5 bases). The ends were cut back, 7 bases at V and 5 bases at J, with 17 bases in the middle. CDR1 MDHEN and CDR2 SYDVKM come from the germline V gene. The CDR3 loop spans 14 amino acids. This chain's CDR3 is CASTLLDRDYGYTF. As DNA, the CDR3 is TGTGCCAGCACCCTCCTCGACAGAGATTATGGCTACACCTTC.

This clone was recorded a few times. This chain uses TRBV5-1 with TRBJ2-7, with TRBD1 as a possible D gene (6 bases). From germline, CDR1 is SGHRS and CDR2 YFSETQ. V was pared by 1 base and J by 5 bases, with 16 bases between. This CDR3 has 15 amino acids. The CDR3 nucleotides are TGCGCCAGCAGCTTGTCTTCAGGGGCAAGGGACGAGCAGTACTTC. As protein: CASSLSSGARDEQYF.

In regard to this clone: Mismatch with germline at one junction end may stem from a read error. The V and J genes are TRBV7-7 and TRBJ2-7; 8 bases fit TRBD2. The length of the CDR3 is 16 residues. Germline CDR1 SSHAT, CDR2 FNYEAQ (reference sequence). The CDR3 here is CASTLTSGRGSYEQYF. CDR3 DNA sequence: TGTGCTAGCACTCTCACCAGCGGGAGAGGCTCCTACGAGCAGTACTTC.

The chain combines TRBV5-8 with TRBJ2-5; 12 bases are shared with TRBD1. This CDR3 region has 16 residues. Germline loops: CDR1 SGHTS, CDR2 YDEGEE. V was pared by 1 base and J by 3 bases, with 4 bases of the junction left unmatched. CDR3 in DNA: TGTGCCAGCAGCTTGTTCGGGACAGGGGGCGAAGAGACCCAGTACTTC. As protein: CASSLFGTGGEETQYF.

The V gene is TRBV6-5, the J gene TRBJ2-1; D perhaps matches TRBD2 (6 bases). This CDR3 has 13 amino acids. CDR1 and CDR2 (germline): MNHEY, SVGAGI. Trimming left V 8 bases short and J 5 bases short, with 13 bases between. CDR3 nucleotide sequence: TGTGCCAGCCGAGGAGCGGGTGACAATGAGCAGTTCTTC. This codes for CASRGAGDNEQFF.

The CDR3 region is CASSKREGLQGDTQYF. In DNA, the CDR3 is TGTGCCAGTAGTAAGAGGGAGGGCCTCCAAGGGGATACGCAGTATTTT. The V gene is TRBV19, the J gene TRBJ2-3; 7 bases are shared with TRBD2. Per the germline V gene, CDR1 is LNHDA and CDR2 is SQIVND (reference sequence). The V gene end was trimmed by 4 bases and the J gene end by 6 bases; junction bases not matched to a gene: 13. The CDR3 loop spans 16 amino acids. The variable domain in full, completed from reference TRBV19 and TRBJ2-3, reads DGGITQSPKYLFRKEGQNVTLSCEQNLNHDAMYWYRQDPGQGLRLIYYSQIVNDFQKGDIAEGYSVSREKKESFPLTVTSAQKNPTAFYLCASSKREGLQGDTQYFGPGTRLTVL.